The sequence of this T cell receptor (beta chain) was determined in a study of cytomegalovirus exposure and HLA in healthy donors. Germline V gives CDR1 SNHLY, CDR2 FYNNEI. V gave up 9 bases and J gave up 4 bases; unmatched junction bases: 9. CDR3 length: 15 amino acids. Findings of the study overall: Most observed TCR sequences were rare, whereas some public TCRs were detected in many donors. 87-base-pair reads could not separate some V segments, including TRBV6-2 and TRBV6-3. Sequencing likely caused a cluster of highly shared sequence variants.

The PCR ran on 60 Vbeta and 13 Jbeta primers. Per the study methods: It was a later analysis that counted about 80 million unique TCR beta chains, of which some 10 million were shared. Assay: immunoSEQ multiplex PCR; the TCRdb copy retains only in-frame clones and omits some. V and J calls and clone size follow that table, whereas D and trimming were derived from the DNA. The table records around 200,000 clones, roughly 91% of them present only once. Note on this clone: Its antigen remains unknown.

This clonotype was sampled from a woman under 30 in good health and CMV-seronegative. J is TRBJ2-1 and V is TRBV2, with 10 bases identical to TRBD2. The sequencing sample was made of PBMCs. The chain's CDR3 is CASTSQAGGYNEQFF. The CDR3 DNA follows: TGTGCCAGTACCTCCCAAGCGGGAGGGTACAATGAGCAGTTCTTC.